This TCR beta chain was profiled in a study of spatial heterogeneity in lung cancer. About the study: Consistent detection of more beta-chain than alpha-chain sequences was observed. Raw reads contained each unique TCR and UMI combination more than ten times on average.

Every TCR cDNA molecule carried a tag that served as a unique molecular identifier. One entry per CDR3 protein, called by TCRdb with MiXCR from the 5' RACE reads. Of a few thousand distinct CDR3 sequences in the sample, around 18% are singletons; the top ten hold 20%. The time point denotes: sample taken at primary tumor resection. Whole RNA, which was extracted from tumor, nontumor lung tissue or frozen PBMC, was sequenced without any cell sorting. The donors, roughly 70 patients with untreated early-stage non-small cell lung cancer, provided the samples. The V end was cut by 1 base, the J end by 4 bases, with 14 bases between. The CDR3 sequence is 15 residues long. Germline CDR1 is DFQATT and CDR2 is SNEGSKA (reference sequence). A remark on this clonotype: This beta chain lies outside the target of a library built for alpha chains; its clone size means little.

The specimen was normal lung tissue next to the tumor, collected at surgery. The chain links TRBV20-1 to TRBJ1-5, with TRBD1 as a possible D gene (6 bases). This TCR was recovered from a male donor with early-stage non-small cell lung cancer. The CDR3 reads CSARVTGNWNQPQHF. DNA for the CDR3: TGCAGTGCTAGAGTTACAGGGAATTGGAATCAGCCCCAGCATTTT.